This is a list of T cell receptor beta chains from one sample in a study of metastatic and nonmetastatic thyroid tumors. TCRdb re-clonotyped the PCR reads through MiXCR. Altogether tens of thousands of clones are present, around 15% being singletons, with the ten largest covering around 3%. The specimen was blood. Receptor source: a female donor with papillary thyroid cancer or a benign thyroid nodule (not recorded which). Some clones in this sample may be carry-over from other donors' samples. CDR3s include the opening cysteine and the closing phenylalanine or tryptophan. Fields, in order: J gene, V gene, D gene, clone size, CDR3 protein, CDR3 DNA. A D gene is named only where the DNA matches it firmly. Not all rows give a size; the values are once, few, many and, for expanded clones, a class.

>TRBJ1-3|TRBV12-3/TRBV12-4|TRBD1|many
CASSPRTGGGNTIYF
TGTGCCAGCAGCCCTAGGACAGGAGGTGGAAACACCATATATTTT
>TRBJ2-1|TRBV30|NA|many
CAWSVRGVQFF
TGTGCCTGGAGTGTACGCGGGGTGCAGTTCTTC
>TRBJ2-1|TRBV11-3|NA|many
CASSPGTRLDEQFF
TGTGCCAGCAGCCCCGGGACCCGCCTCGATGAGCAGTTCTTC
>TRBJ2-1|TRBV3-1|TRBD2|many
CASSPRTRPIQFF
TGTGCCAGCAGCCCGAGGACTAGACCCATTCAGTTCTTC
>TRBJ1-2|TRBV20-1|TRBD1|once
CSAADRGLDYTF
TGCAGTGCTGCCGACAGGGGGCTAGATTACACCTTC
>TRBJ1-1|TRBV6-1|NA|many
CASRGATEAFF
TGTGCCAGCAGGGGTGCAACTGAAGCTTTCTTT
>TRBJ2-7|TRBV28|TRBD1|NA
CASSLCPTGRVPSPYEQYF
TGTGCCAGCAGTTTGTGCCCGACAGGGCGTGTACCCTCACCCTACGAGCAGTACTTC
>TRBJ1-1|TRBV27|TRBD1|many
CASSDYPDRVGAFF
TGTGCCAGCAGTGACTACCCGGACAGGGTAGGAGCTTTCTTT
>TRBJ1-1|TRBV11-2|TRBD1|many
CASSLGQGRTEAFF
TGTGCCAGCAGCTTAGGACAGGGGCGCACTGAAGCTTTCTTT
>TRBJ2-3|TRBV5-1|TRBD2|NA
CAISFDSSGDPTSRQYF
TGCGCCATCAGCTTTGATTCCAGCGGGGACCCTACCTCGCGGCAGTATTTT
>TRBJ2-3|TRBV28|TRBD1|few
CASSGDSRSADTQYF
TGTGCCAGCAGCGGGGACAGTCGGAGCGCAGATACGCAGTATTTT
>TRBJ1-1|TRBV28|NA|many
CASRSLRGYEAFF
TGTGCCAGCAGGTCTCTCCGGGGTTATGAAGCTTTCTTT
>TRBJ1-1|TRBV28|NA|many
CASSLWHRVETEAFF
TGTGCCAGCAGTTTATGGCACAGGGTGGAAACTGAAGCTTTCTTT
>TRBJ2-7|TRBV28|NA|few
CTSSDRGSRSYEQYF
TGTACCAGCAGCGATAGGGGCTCCCGCTCCTACGAGCAGTACTTC
>TRBJ2-1|TRBV6-2/TRBV6-3|TRBD1|many
CASRDRVGAKSNEQFF
TGTGCCAGCAGGGACAGGGTAGGGGCCAAATCCAATGAGCAGTTCTTC
>TRBJ2-7|TRBV10-2|NA|many
CATATNPSYEQYF
TGCGCCACCGCGACCAACCCCTCCTACGAGCAGTACTTC
>TRBJ2-7|TRBV7-9|NA|many
CASSLPGIYEQYF
TGTGCCAGCAGCCTCCCGGGGATCTACGAGCAGTACTTC
>TRBJ2-7|TRBV6-1|NA|many
CASSEPGQLSYEQYF
TGTGCCAGCAGTGAACCCGGACAGTTGTCCTACGAGCAGTACTTC
>TRBJ1-1|TRBV19|TRBD1|NA
CASSPYRGWTEAFF
TGTGCCAGTAGCCCCTACAGGGGTTGGACTGAAGCTTTCTTT
>TRBJ1-3|TRBV5-1|NA|many
CASSISTGNTIYF
TGCGCCAGCAGCATCAGTACTGGAAACACCATATATTTT
>TRBJ2-7|TRBV6-1|NA|NA
CASSDIVTGPRRAQYF
TGTGCCAGCAGTGATATAGTGACTGGACCCAGAAGAGCGCAGTACTTC
>TRBJ2-3|TRBV4-2|TRBD2|many
CASSQRESSTDTQYF
TGTGCCAGCAGCCAGCGGGAGTCGAGCACAGATACGCAGTATTTT
>TRBJ2-7|TRBV11-2|NA|NA
CASSLWGGNEQYF
TGTGCCAGCAGCTTATGGGGAGGAAACGAGCAGTATTTC
>TRBJ1-6|TRBV19|NA|few
CASSMVWDSPLHF
TGTGCCAGTAGTATGGTCTGGGATTCACCCCTCCACTTT
>TRBJ1-6|TRBV18|NA|many
CASSQDFTGGSPLHF
TGTGCCAGCTCACAGGATTTCACCGGGGGATCACCCCTCCACTTT
>TRBJ2-7|TRBV9|TRBD2|many
CASSGRGNEQYF
TGTGCCAGCAGTGGGCGGGGGAACGAGCAGTACTTC
>TRBJ2-5|TRBV6-2/TRBV6-3|NA|few
CASRRDPLNQETQYF
TGTGCCAGCAGGCGGGACCCTCTTAACCAAGAGACCCAGTACTTC
>TRBJ2-1|TRBV6-1|TRBD2|few
CASSGQTSGRDGEQFF
TGTGCCAGCAGTGGACAGACTAGCGGGAGGGACGGTGAGCAGTTCTTC
>TRBJ2-5|TRBV18|NA|many
CASSPPLEPQETQYF
TGTGCCAGCTCACCCCCCCTGGAGCCCCAAGAGACCCAGTACTTC
>TRBJ2-3|TRBV13|NA|many
CASSLGGGEDTQYF
TGTGCCAGCAGCTTAGGAGGAGGGGAAGATACGCAGTATTTT
>TRBJ2-1|TRBV4-1|TRBD2|NA
CASSQLGLAGSNEQFF
TGCGCCAGCAGCCAACTAGGACTAGCGGGGAGCAATGAGCAGTTCTTC
>TRBJ1-4|TRBV10-3|NA|NA
CAISEGRTHGGTNEKLFF
TGTGCCATCAGTGAGGGCAGGACCCACGGGGGAACTAATGAAAAACTGTTTTTT
>TRBJ2-1|TRBV20-1|NA|many
CSARLPRDWNNEQFF
TGCAGTGCTAGACTCCCCAGGGACTGGAACAATGAGCAGTTCTTC
>TRBJ1-4|TRBV6-1|NA|many
CASSEAGTSLGLFF
TGTGCCAGCAGTGAAGCGGGAACCAGCCTTGGACTGTTTTTT
>TRBJ2-1|TRBV15|TRBD1|few
CAASNVGRYRGGNEQFF
TGTGCCGCCAGCAATGTCGGCCGGTACAGGGGTGGCAATGAGCAGTTCTTC
>TRBJ2-2|TRBV28|TRBD2|many
CASSWGGSNTGELFF
TGTGCCAGCAGTTGGGGCGGGAGTAACACCGGGGAGCTGTTTTTT
>TRBJ1-1|TRBV30|NA|NA
CAWSVLGGGTEAFF
TGTGCCTGGAGTGTATTGGGTGGGGGCACTGAAGCTTTCTTT
>TRBJ1-1|TRBV18|NA|many
CASSPQDQRRWAAEAFF
TGTGCCAGCTCACCACAAGACCAGAGAAGATGGGCCGCCGAAGCTTTCTTT
>TRBJ2-7|TRBV18|NA|many
CASSPEQTYEQYF
TGTGCCAGCTCACCAGAACAGACCTACGAGCAGTACTTC
>TRBJ1-2|TRBV6-1|NA|few
CASGEAKYGYAF
TGTGCCAGCGGGGAAGCTAAATATGGCTACGCCTTC
>TRBJ1-5|TRBV25-1|NA|many
CASSGAGNSQPQHF
TGTGCCAGCAGTGGGGCAGGGAATTCTCAGCCCCAGCATTTT
>TRBJ2-1|TRBV11-2|TRBD2|medium-sized
CASSFASGYNEQFF
TGTGCCAGCAGCTTCGCTAGCGGCTACAATGAGCAGTTCTTC
>TRBJ2-7|TRBV5-1|NA|many
CASMSPAGSEYF
TGCGCCAGCATGAGTCCGGCAGGCAGCGAGTACTTC
>TRBJ2-3|TRBV12-3/TRBV12-4|NA|many
CASSLILFTDTQYF
TGTGCCAGCAGTTTAATCCTGTTCACAGATACGCAGTATTTT
>TRBJ1-1|TRBV11-2|TRBD1|many
CASTRRGDTEAFF
TGTGCCAGCACCCGCAGGGGGGACACTGAAGCTTTCTTT
>TRBJ2-1|TRBV2|NA|many
CATGFLRVEQFF
TGTGCCACCGGGTTCCTGCGGGTCGAGCAGTTCTTC
>TRBJ2-1|TRBV28|NA|many
CASSLTVTSYNEQFF
TGTGCCAGCAGCCTGACAGTAACCTCCTACAATGAGCAGTTCTTC
>TRBJ1-3|TRBV11-1|NA|many
CASSLSGRSSGNTIYF
TGTGCCAGCAGCTTATCTGGACGAAGCTCTGGAAACACCATATATTTT
>TRBJ2-2|TRBV30|TRBD2|NA
CAWRPPVAGETGELFF
TGTGCCTGGAGACCCCCAGTAGCGGGAGAAACCGGGGAGCTGTTTTTT
>TRBJ2-7|TRBV4-2|TRBD2|NA
CASSSRTSLGEQYF
TGTGCCAGCAGCTCCAGGACTAGCCTGGGCGAGCAGTACTTC
>TRBJ1-2|TRBV18|TRBD1|many
CASSPDTGTGVHTF
TGTGCCAGCTCACCTGATACGGGGACAGGGGTACACACCTTC
>TRBJ2-3|TRBV7-2|NA|many
CASSLNGGVGTDTQYF
TGTGCCAGCAGCTTGAATGGGGGAGTGGGCACAGATACGCAGTATTTT
>TRBJ2-1|TRBV12-3/TRBV12-4|TRBD2|medium-sized
CASSYRTSGRGNEQFF
TGTGCCAGCAGTTATCGGACTAGCGGGAGAGGTAATGAGCAGTTCTTC
>TRBJ2-3|TRBV6-1|NA|many
CASRRTGSTDTQYF
TGTGCCAGCAGACGTACAGGGAGCACAGATACGCAGTATTTT
>TRBJ1-3|TRBV11-1|TRBD1|NA
CASSPRTGVFGNTIYF
TGCGCCAGCAGCCCTAGGACAGGGGTCTTTGGAAACACCATATATTTT
>TRBJ2-7|TRBV5-1|TRBD2|few
CASILGGSSGNSYEHYF
TGCGCCAGCATCTTGGGAGGTTCTAGCGGGAACTCCTACGAGCATTACTTC
>TRBJ2-4|TRBV27|NA|many
CASSLARGHGIQYF
TGTGCCAGCAGTTTAGCCCGGGGTCATGGCATTCAGTACTTC